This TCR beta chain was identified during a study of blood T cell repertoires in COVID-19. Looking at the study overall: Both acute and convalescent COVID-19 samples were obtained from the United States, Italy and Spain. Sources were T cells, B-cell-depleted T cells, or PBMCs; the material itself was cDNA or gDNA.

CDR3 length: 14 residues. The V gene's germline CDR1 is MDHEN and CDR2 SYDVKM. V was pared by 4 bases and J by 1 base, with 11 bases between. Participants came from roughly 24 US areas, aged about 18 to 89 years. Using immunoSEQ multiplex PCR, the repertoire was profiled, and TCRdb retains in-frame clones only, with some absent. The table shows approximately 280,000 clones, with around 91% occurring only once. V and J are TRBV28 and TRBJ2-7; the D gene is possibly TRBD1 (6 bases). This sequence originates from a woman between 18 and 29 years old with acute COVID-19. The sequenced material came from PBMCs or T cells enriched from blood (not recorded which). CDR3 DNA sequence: TGTGCCAGCAGTTACCAACAGGGTTCCTACGAGCAGTACTTC. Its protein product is CASSYQQGSYEQYF.